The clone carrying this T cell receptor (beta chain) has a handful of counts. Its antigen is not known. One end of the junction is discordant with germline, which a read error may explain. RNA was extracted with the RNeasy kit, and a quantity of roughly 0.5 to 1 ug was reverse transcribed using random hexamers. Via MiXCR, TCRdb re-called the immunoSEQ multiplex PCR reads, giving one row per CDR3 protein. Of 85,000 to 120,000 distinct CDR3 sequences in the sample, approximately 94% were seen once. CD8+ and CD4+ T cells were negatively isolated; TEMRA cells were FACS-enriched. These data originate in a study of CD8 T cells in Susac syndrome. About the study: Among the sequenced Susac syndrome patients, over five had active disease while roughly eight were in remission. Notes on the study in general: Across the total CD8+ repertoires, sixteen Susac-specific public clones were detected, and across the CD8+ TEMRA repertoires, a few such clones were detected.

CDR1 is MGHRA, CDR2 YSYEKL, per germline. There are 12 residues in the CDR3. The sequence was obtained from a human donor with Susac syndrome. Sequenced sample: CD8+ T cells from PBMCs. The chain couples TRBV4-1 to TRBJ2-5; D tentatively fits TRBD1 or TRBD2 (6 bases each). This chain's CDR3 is CASSQGGETQYF. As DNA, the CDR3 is TGTGCCAGCAGCCAAGGGGGGGAGACCCAGTACTTC.